Reported below is one TCR beta chain. The data derive from a study of CD8 T cells in Susac syndrome. With random hexamers, 0.5 to 1 ug RNA was reverse transcribed. A single record per CDR3 protein comes from TCRdb applying MiXCR to the immunoSEQ multiplex PCR reads. Of 150,000 to 180,000 distinct CDR3 sequences listed, about 94% were seen once; the top ten hold about 0.21%. The multiple sclerosis controls, all treatment-naive patients, had relapsing-remitting disease that was stable or active. TEMRA cells were FACS-enriched, unlike CD8+ and CD4+ T cells, which were negatively isolated. This CDR3 has 13 amino acids. The V end was cut by 1 base, the J end by 3 bases, with 4 bases between.

This TCR was sampled from a human donor with multiple sclerosis. Material for sequencing was CD8+ T cells from PBMCs. This chain links TRBV12-3 or TRBV12-4 with TRBJ2-1; D uncertain. Here the CDR3 DNA reads TGTGCCAGCAGTTTAGACGGCTACAATGAGCAGTTCTTC. Translated: CASSLDGYNEQFF.